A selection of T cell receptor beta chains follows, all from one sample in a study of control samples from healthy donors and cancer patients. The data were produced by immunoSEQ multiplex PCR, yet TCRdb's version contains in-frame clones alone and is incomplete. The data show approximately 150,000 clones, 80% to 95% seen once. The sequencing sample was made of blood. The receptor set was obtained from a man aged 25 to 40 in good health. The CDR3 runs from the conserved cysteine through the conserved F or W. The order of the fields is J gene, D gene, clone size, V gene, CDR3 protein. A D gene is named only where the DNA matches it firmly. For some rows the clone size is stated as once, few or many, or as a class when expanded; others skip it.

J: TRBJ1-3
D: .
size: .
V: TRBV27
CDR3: CASSPSQVLSGNTIYF

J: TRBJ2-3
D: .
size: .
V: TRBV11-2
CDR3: CASSLDRTSTDTQYF

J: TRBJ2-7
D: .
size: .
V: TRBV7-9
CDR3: CASSFSGDYEQYF

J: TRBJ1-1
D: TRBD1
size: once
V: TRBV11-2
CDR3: CASSLGTGGAFF

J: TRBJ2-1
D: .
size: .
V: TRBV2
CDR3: CASMGRTTSSYNEQFF

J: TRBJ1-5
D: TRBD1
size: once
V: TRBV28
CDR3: CASISGGFNNQPQHF

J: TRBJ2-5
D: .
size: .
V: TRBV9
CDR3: CASAGSIQETQYF

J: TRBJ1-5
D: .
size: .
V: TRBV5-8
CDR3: CASSLKGLRNQPQHF

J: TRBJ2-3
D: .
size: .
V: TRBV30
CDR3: CAWSRGSDTQYF

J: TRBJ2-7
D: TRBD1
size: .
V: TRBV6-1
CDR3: CASSEGQGSSYEQYF

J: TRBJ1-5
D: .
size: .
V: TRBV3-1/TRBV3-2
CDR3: CASSQGLRGVGQPQHF

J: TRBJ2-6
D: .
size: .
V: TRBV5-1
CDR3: CASSLVGHLLSGANVLTF

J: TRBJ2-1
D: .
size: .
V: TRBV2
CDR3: CASSERLGFEQFF

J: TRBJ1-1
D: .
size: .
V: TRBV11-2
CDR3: CASSLGNGGGDTEAFF

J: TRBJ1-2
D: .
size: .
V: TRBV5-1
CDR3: CASSPLSDYGYTF

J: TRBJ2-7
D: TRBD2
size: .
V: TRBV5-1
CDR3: CASSLGMFGGDEQYF

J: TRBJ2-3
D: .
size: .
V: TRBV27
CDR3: CASSFYWPPGSTDTQYF

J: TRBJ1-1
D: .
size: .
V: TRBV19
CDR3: CASSFDRGEAFF

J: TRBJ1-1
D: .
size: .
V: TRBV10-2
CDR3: CASSESGLSTEAFF

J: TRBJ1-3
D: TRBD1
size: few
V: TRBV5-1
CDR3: CASSPGTGSGNTIYF

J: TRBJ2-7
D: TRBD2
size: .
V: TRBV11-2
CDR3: CASSLVQRGTEQYF

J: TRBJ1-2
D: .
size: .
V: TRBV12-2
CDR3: CASRRGGRRDGYTF

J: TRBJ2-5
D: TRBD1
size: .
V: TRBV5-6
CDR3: CASTSGQGGETQYF

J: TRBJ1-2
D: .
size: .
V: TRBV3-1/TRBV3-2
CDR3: CASSQSAGAGYTF

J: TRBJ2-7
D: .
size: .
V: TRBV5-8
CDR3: CASSLVGSGQGEQYF

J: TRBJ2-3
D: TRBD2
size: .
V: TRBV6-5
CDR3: CAISGGAGGTDTQYF

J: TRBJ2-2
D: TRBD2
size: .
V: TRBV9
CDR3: CASSVSSGGPRGTGELFF

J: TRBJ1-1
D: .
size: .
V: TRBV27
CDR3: CASSLSLLRDPQGAFF

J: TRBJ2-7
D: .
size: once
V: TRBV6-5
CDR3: CASKRGSSYEQYF

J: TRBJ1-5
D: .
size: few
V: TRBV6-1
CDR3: CASSEGYSNQPQHF

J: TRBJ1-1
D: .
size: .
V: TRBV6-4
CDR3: CASSDTTGWNTEAFF

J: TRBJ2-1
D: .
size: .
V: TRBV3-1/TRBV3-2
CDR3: CASSQEVSYNEQFF